Described below is a single TCR beta chain sequence and its context. Its target is unknown. This record comes from a study of naive and memory T cell subsets. The beta constant-region primer was an equimolar mix of two oligonucleotides covering TRBC1 and TRBC2. Nested alpha and beta constant-region primers with the SP2 primer drove four PCR rounds on ligated cDNA. A single record per CDR3 protein comes from TCRdb applying MiXCR to the UMI-ligation and nested PCR reads. Of 150,000 or so distinct CDR3 sequences listed, roughly 22% are singletons. V lost 7 bases and J lost 7, with 16 bases in between. The germline V gene encodes CDR1 MNHEY and CDR2 SVGAGI. The length of the CDR3 is 13 residues. Study observations and caveats: A few larger clonotypes appeared in naive repertoires, especially CD8, possibly memory cells re-expressing CD45RA.

The sample consisted of naive CD4+ T cells from blood. The receptor was isolated from a human donor in good health. This chain uses TRBV6-5 with TRBJ1-1, with D possibly matching TRBD1 (6 bases). The CDR3 nucleotides read TGTGCCAGCATCCCCGTGGGGGGCTATGAAGCTTTCTTT. Its translation: CASIPVGGYEAFF.